This TCR beta chain was identified in a study of blood T cells in healthy people across ages (dated by TCRdb to the mid-2010s). Context from the whole study: Template switching captured roughly one uniquely barcoded TCR beta cDNA molecule per two T cells in model experiments. Age-related changes in TCR beta repertoire diversity were measured in the study by deep sequencing normalized with unique cDNA molecular identifiers. Four age groups were formed from the donors: young (average roughly 16 years), middle-aged (approximately 40), aged (62) and long-lived (about 75). To avoid experimental bias, donors of different ages were distributed randomly across sequencing lanes. For two donors (one aged 18 to 29 and one aged 80 or older), the study analyzed two additional independent replicas of 1 million unique cDNA reads from the same blood draw. Study-wide findings and limitations: As age increased, observed TCR beta diversity per million T cells dropped in a roughly linear way, and a significant reduction was already evident by age roughly 36. Compared with the aged group, more naive CD4+ T cells, fewer expanded clones and increased TCR diversity were shown by the long-lived group, suggesting age selection. The CMV infection status of donors was not known, potentially confounding age-related changes in expanded clonotypes. There was a strong correlation between observed TCR beta diversity and the percentage of naive T cells measured by flow cytometry. Bulk unsorted PBMC profiling prevented conclusive comparison of naive and antigen-experienced compartments. Estimates of total diversity based on one million sequenced T cells were considered lower bounds and underestimates.

Trimming takes 7 bases from V and 0 bases from J, and the germline ends sit 19 bases apart. As encoded in the germline V gene (reference sequence), CDR1 is SEHNR while CDR2 is FQNEAQ. The CDR3 numbers 16 residues from cysteine through phenylalanine. Only the CDR3 region is kept as DNA, spanning 48 bases read in frame from base 1. This clonotype was counted at least ten times. The specificity of this receptor is unknown. Base qualities are missing; no much larger clone stands one base away. The method behind the library was 5' RACE. The sequencing machine was an Illumina HiSeq 2500. A second PCR of 7 to 11 cycles was performed with a sample-barcoded 5' primer and a J-beta primer mix. Each TCR beta cDNA molecule received a unique molecular identifier from a template-switch 5' adaptor carrying 12 random nucleotides. Each sample yielded at least 2.5 million CDR3-containing paired-end reads. All of the RNA was converted into first-strand cDNA using the Mint cDNA synthesis kit, with a TRBC-specific oligonucleotide serving as the primer. All cDNA was treated with uracil-DNA glycosylase and then went through a first 18-cycle PCR with the universal primers M1SS and BC2_uni_R. On the study's bioinformatics: Normalization of each sample was performed by random selection of 1 million high-quality reads, each carrying a distinct molecular identifier. Reads sharing molecular identifiers were discarded rather than binned into consensus sequences. CDR3 identification, clonotype clustering and error correction used MiTCR with a Q25 quality threshold and the strictest error-elimination algorithm. Lower-bound total TCR beta diversity was estimated with a nonparametric unseen species model using Euler transformation. Through fastp at Q25 and MiXCR, TCRdb rebuilt clones from the public reads, retaining in-frame beta chains. One record per CDR3 amino acid sequence lists the most common genes and DNA. In this record, the V and J calls reflect TCRdb's handling and not the investigators' own analysis. This sample holds 1.5 million to 2 million distinct CDR3 sequences; under 30% were observed only once. 7.7% of the sample is in the top ten clones.

The donors were around 39 Caucasian individuals from Russia, aged roughly 6 to 100 years, who were systemically healthy. Each donor gave roughly 9 milliliters of peripheral blood, drawn into EDTA-treated Vacutainer tubes. Ficoll-Paque density-gradient centrifugation was used to isolate PBMCs, with at least 7 million per sample. Total RNA was extracted from PBMCs with Trizol reagent, with at least 5 micrograms obtained per sample. The percentages of naive CD45RAhigh/CD27high T cells were determined by flow cytometry on a PBMC aliquot from every donor. Sequencing input: blood. This receptor was identified in a woman in her twenties or thirties in good health. Here the chain combines TRBV7-9 and TRBJ2-7; the D gene is perhaps TRBD2, on 6 matching bases. Here the CDR3 is given as CASTPAAGGASYEQYF. The nucleotides read TGTGCCAGCACCCCGGCGGCGGGCGGGGCCTCCTACGAGCAGTACTTC.